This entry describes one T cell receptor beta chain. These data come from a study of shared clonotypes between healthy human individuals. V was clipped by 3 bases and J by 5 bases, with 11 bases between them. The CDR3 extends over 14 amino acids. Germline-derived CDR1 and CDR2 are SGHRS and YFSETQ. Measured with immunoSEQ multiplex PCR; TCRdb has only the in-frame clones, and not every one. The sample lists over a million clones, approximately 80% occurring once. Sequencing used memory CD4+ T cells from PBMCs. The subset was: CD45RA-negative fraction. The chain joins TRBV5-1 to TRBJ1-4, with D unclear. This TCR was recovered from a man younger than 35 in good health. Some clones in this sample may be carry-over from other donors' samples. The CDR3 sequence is CASSSQRGNEKLFF. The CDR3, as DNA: TGCGCCAGCAGCTCGCAAAGAGGGAATGAAAAACTGTTTTTT.